This T cell receptor beta chain was captured in a study of T cell clones after liver transplantation. Germline CDR1 is MNHEY and CDR2 is SMNVEV (reference sequence). Deletions cut 4 bases from V and 5 bases from J, with 14 bases between. This CDR3 is built from 15 residues. TCRdb's table, derived via immunoSEQ multiplex PCR, lists solely in-frame clones and lacks some. The sample lists tens of thousands of clones, nearly 95% occurring once. The receptor was isolated from a human patient who received a liver transplant. A subset of T cells may come from the graft donor. This sample comprised CD4+ T cells from blood, obtained about 26 months after liver transplant. The J gene is TRBJ1-4, the V gene TRBV27, with TRBD1 as a possible D gene (6 bases). CDR3 protein: CASSSRGLGNEKLFF. Here the CDR3 DNA reads TGTGCCAGCAGTTCCCGGGGGCTAGGGAATGAAAAACTGTTTTTT.